This TCR beta chain was sequenced during a study of T cell changes during pregnancy in multiple sclerosis. V shed 2 bases and J 0 bases; nucleotides not matched to a gene: 7. The CDR3 runs to 18 residues. Germline assignment: CDR1 SGHTA and CDR2 FQGNSA. Libraries were prepared by immunoSEQ multiplex PCR; TCRdb keeps only in-frame clonotypes and omits some of them. Of around 60,000 clones listed, 90% to 95% are singletons. The clonotype was recovered from a female donor in good health, enrolled as a control in a pregnancy study. This chain connects TRBV7-2 to TRBJ2-1, with 10 bases matching TRBD2. Here the sequenced sample was peripheral blood, taken in the third trimester of pregnancy. The CDR3 region is CASSLRLAGAFSYNEQFF. CDR3 in DNA: TGTGCCAGCAGCTTAAGGCTAGCGGGAGCCTTCTCCTACAATGAGCAGTTCTTC.